This TCR beta chain comes out of a study of blood T cells in healthy people across ages. V lost 4 bases and J 4 bases, leaving 13 bases between the germline ends. CDR3 size: 14 residues. Germline lookup yields CDR1 MNHEY and CDR2 SVGAGI. Together with a sample-barcoded 5' primer, a J-beta primer mix was included in a second PCR lasting about 6 to 11 cycles. TCRdb processed the 5' RACE reads anew with MiXCR; each CDR3 protein has one entry. The table includes 650,000 to 900,000 distinct CDR3 sequences, approximately 65% detected once. The chain recombines TRBV6-5 with TRBJ1-2; D is possibly TRBD1 (5 bases). This TCR was sampled from a man aged 25-40 years in good health. Sequencing input: blood. CDR3 sequence: CASSWTQDVYGYTF. CDR3 sequence (DNA): TGTGCCAGCAGTTGGACACAGGATGTCTATGGCTACACCTTC.